This T cell receptor beta chain was sequenced during a study of patients and donors after allogeneic stem cell transplantation. TCRdb processed the RT-PCR reads anew with MiXCR; each CDR3 protein has one entry. The sample yields about 110,000 distinct CDR3 sequences, over 30% seen once. CDR3 length: 14 residues. V was cut by 0 bases and J by 1 base, with 6 bases left in between. The germline CDR1 and CDR2 sequences are LGHNA and YNFKEQ. At least ten counts were recorded for this clonotype. Sequenced material: blood, either unsorted or a sorted T cell fraction (not recorded which). This chain links TRBV4-2 with TRBJ1-1; D remains unclear. The receptor comes from a human donor who was either an allogeneic HSCT recipient or a stem cell or donor lymphocyte infusion donor (not recorded which). It is not recorded whose cells these are; they may come from a transplant donor. CDR3 loop: CASSQDWGNTEAFF. CDR3 DNA: TGTGCCAGCAGCCAAGATTGGGGGAACACTGAAGCTTTCTTT.